Presented here are 20 T cell receptor beta chains from one specimen sequenced in a study of T cells expressing NK-cell markers. After re-calling the 5' RACE reads, TCRdb lists one entry per CDR3 protein, DNA absent. The sample data list roughly 180,000 distinct CDR3 sequences. The sample was blood T cells: a sorted CD56 or NKG2C T cell subset, CD4+ or CD8+ T cells, or bulk PBMC T cells (not recorded which). These receptors came from a woman aged 18 to 69 in good health.

CDR3 amino acids: CATSDSGLAGTTSTDTQYF. The gene calls are TRBV24-1 and TRBJ2-3; the D call of TRBD2 rests on TCRdb alone, since no DNA is present to check it. The CDR3 consists of 19 residues. Germline CDR1 KGHDR, CDR2 SFDVKD.

The rearrangement uses TRBV12-3 or TRBV12-4 and TRBJ2-4. The CDR3 totals 12 residues. The CDR3 protein is CASSFLGNIQYF.

V is TRBV20-1 and J is TRBJ2-1; TCRdb's assignment of TRBD2 cannot be checked, as there is no DNA. There are 16 residues in the CDR3. The germline CDR1 and CDR2 sequences are DFQATT and SNEGSKA (reference sequence). The CDR3 loop reads CSARLRTSGMYNEQFF.

This chain links TRBV4-1 with TRBJ2-2; TCRdb lists TRBD1, though no DNA is available to test this call. The germline V gene encodes CDR1 MGHRA and CDR2 YSYEKL. This CDR3 has 15 residues. Here the CDR3 reads CASSAQGSVTGELFF.

This chain uses TRBV5-1 with TRBJ2-2; TCRdb's D call, TRBD1, is unchecked because there is no DNA. This CDR3 spans 15 amino acids. Per germline, CDR1 SGHRS and CDR2 YFSETQ. CDR3 sequence: CASSLERGSTGELFF.

This chain joins TRBV3-1 and TRBJ2-7; TCRdb's D call of TRBD1 is untestable without DNA. CDR1 and CDR2 from the germline V gene are LGHDT and YNNKEL (reference sequence). There are 15 residues in the CDR3. The chain's CDR3 is CASSQGTGGFYEQYF.

V is TRBV28 and J is TRBJ2-4; TCRdb picks TRBD1, but there is no DNA to check that call. The V gene's germline CDR1 is MDHEN and CDR2 SYDVKM. The CDR3 length is 14 residues. CDR3 protein: CASRSGPNKNIQYF.

This chain uses TRBV5-5 with TRBJ2-1; the D gene TCRdb calls, TRBD2, cannot be checked with no DNA. The CDR3 loop spans 15 amino acids. Germline lookup yields CDR1 SGHKS and CDR2 YYEKEE (reference sequence). CDR3 in amino acids: CASSPGLGAYNEQFF.

The rearrangement joins TRBV7-2 to TRBJ1-3; TCRdb reports TRBD1, a call that lacks DNA to check it against. Germline V CDR1 and CDR2: SGHTA, FQGNSA. The CDR3 is 17 residues long. The CDR3: CASSLAPQGASGNTIYF.

The V call is TRBV20-1, the J call TRBJ2-5; TCRdb picks TRBD2, but there is no DNA to check that call. The CDR3 is 14 amino acids. Germline V gene data show CDR1 as DFQATT and CDR2 as SNEGSKA (reference sequence). CDR3 residues: CSAKNRGLRETQYF.

V usage is TRBV7-8 and J usage is TRBJ2-3; TCRdb's D gene call, TRBD2, goes unchecked for lack of DNA. CDR3 length equals 18 residues. Germline lookup yields CDR1 SGHVS and CDR2 FQNEAQ. CDR3 region: CASSFRSGGSISTDTQYF.

The chain is built from TRBV7-2 and TRBJ2-3. Germline CDR1 is SGHTA and CDR2 is FQGNSA. The CDR3 has 13 residues. CDR3 sequence reads: CASSSRASDTQYF.

This chain joins TRBV6-5 and TRBJ1-1; the D call of TRBD1 rests on TCRdb alone, since no DNA is present to check it. The V gene's germline CDR1 is MNHEY and CDR2 SVGAGI. The CDR3 contains 13 residues. The CDR3 here is CASSYRTGAEAFF.

This chain uses TRBV20-1 with TRBJ2-5; TCRdb gives TRBD2 as the D gene, but with no DNA this cannot be confirmed. Germline CDR1 DFQATT, CDR2 SNEGSKA (reference sequence). The CDR3 length is 17 residues. The CDR3 is CSASALIQHRLQETQYF.

This chain connects TRBV7-9 to TRBJ2-1; the D gene TCRdb calls, TRBD1, cannot be checked with no DNA. This CDR3 has 16 amino acids. Germline V gene sequence: CDR1 SEHNR, CDR2 FQNEAQ (reference sequence). CDR3 amino acids: CASSLALRGGDNEQFF.

The V call is TRBV11-2, the J call TRBJ2-2. The CDR3 totals 13 residues. The germline V gene has CDR1 SGHAT and CDR2 FQNNGV. The CDR3 loop reads CASSPSRAGELFF.

The J gene is TRBJ2-1, the V gene TRBV6-1. The CDR3 length is 16 residues. The germline CDR1 and CDR2 sequences are MNHNS and SASEGT. The chain's CDR3 is CASSEWSGGYYNEQFF.

The chain joins TRBV12-3 or TRBV12-4 to TRBJ1-1; TCRdb's assignment of TRBD1 cannot be checked, as there is no DNA. This CDR3 is built from 13 residues. CDR3 in amino acids: CASSLQGGSEAFF.

The V gene is TRBV12-3 or TRBV12-4, the J gene TRBJ1-1; the D gene TCRdb calls, TRBD1, cannot be checked with no DNA. The CDR3 contains 11 residues. Here the CDR3 reads CASSLMAPAFF.

The rearrangement links TRBV9 to TRBJ1-2; the D call of TRBD1 rests on TCRdb alone, since no DNA is present to check it. CDR1 and CDR2 from the germline V gene are SGDLS and YYNGEE. The CDR3 totals 16 residues. The CDR3 reads CASSPTHRESFYGYTF. Complete variable domain (other parts from reference TRBV9 and TRBJ1-2): DSGVTQTPKHLITATGQRVTLRCSPRSGDLSVYWYQQSLDQGLQFLIQYYNGEERAKGNILERFSAQQFPDLHSELNLSSLELGDSALYFCASSPTHRESFYGYTFGSGTRLTVV.